The rows below give T cell receptor beta chains drawn from one sample of a study of human T cells and chemical hapten exposure. TCRdb independently ran MiXCR on the RACE reads; one entry per CDR3 protein. The table records more than 85,000 distinct CDR3 sequences, 9.2% of them present only once. This specimen consisted of whole blood, obtained in connection with sensitization to the hapten diphenylcyclopropenone (DPC). The receptors here all came from a woman aged 40 to 49 with alopecia areata. Some clones in this sample may be carry-over from other donors' samples. Each CDR3 is given with its conserved first and last residue. Each record gives: D gene, J gene, clone size, V gene, CDR3 DNA, CDR3 protein. A D gene is named only where the DNA matches it firmly. Rows may omit the clone size; those that give it use once, few, many or a size class.

- TRBJ1-2 - TRBV21-1 TGTGCCAGCAGCAAAGTCCCTAAGGACAGTGATTATGGCTACACCTTC CASSKVPKDSDYGYTF
- TRBJ2-7 many TRBV28 TGTGCCACGAGCGGAGTTAGATGGGAGCAGTACTTC CATSGVRWEQYF
- TRBJ2-2 many TRBV7-9 TGTGCCAGCAGCTCCTGGGACACCCTTGCCGGGGAGCTGTTTTTT CASSSWDTLAGELFF
TRBD1 TRBJ1-6 many TRBV20-1 TGCAGTGCTTCGGACAGGGGGCAGGGTAATTCACCCCTCCACTTT CSASDRGQGNSPLHF
TRBD2 TRBJ2-1 few TRBV7-9 TGTGCCAGCAGCCGAACAATGAGCGGGGCCTACAATGAGCAGTTCTTC CASSRTMSGAYNEQFF
- TRBJ2-1 - TRBV20-1 TGCAGTGCTAGGGGGGTCGACTATGAGCAGTTCTTC CSARGVDYEQFF
- TRBJ2-7 many TRBV4-1 TGCGCCAGCAGCCTACACCCAGCGGAGGTGAGCTCCTACGAGCAGTACTTC CASSLHPAEVSSYEQYF
- TRBJ1-2 many TRBV6-6 TGTGCCAGCAGCCACAGACAAAATGGGTATGATGGCTACACCTTC CASSHRQNGYDGYTF
- TRBJ2-1 - TRBV21-1 TGTGCCAGCAGCCCGATGACTAGCGGGGGGGCCGCTGAGCAGTTCTTC CASSPMTSGGAAEQFF
- TRBJ1-1 many TRBV7-9 TGTGCCAGCAGCCCCGGGGGAAGGGACGGAGCTTTCTTT CASSPGGRDGAFF
- TRBJ2-7 - TRBV12-5 TGTGCTAGTGGTTTGGGCGAGAGTGGACCCTACGAGCAGTACTTC CASGLGESGPYEQYF
TRBD2 TRBJ2-1 few TRBV5-4 TGTGCCAGCAGCTTGGATGGGCTAGCGGGATTAGATGAGCAGTTCTTC CASSLDGLAGLDEQFF
- TRBJ1-2 many TRBV20-1 TGCAGTGCCGATCACTATCGGGATGGCTATGGCTACACCTTC CSADHYRDGYGYTF
TRBD2 TRBJ2-1 few TRBV6-5 TGTGCCAGCAGTTACTCGCGGTCTAGCGGGGGTAATGAGCAGTTCTTC CASSYSRSSGGNEQFF
TRBD1 TRBJ1-2 - TRBV20-1 TGCAGCGACACAGGGGATTCTCCCTATGGCTACACCTTC CSDTGDSPYGYTF
- TRBJ2-7 few TRBV5-1 TGCGCCAGCAGCCCCCCCAACTCCTACGAGCAGTACTTC CASSPPNSYEQYF